These 28 T cell receptor beta chains were sequenced from one sample in a study of graft-versus-host responses after intestinal transplantation. Profiling relied on immunoSEQ multiplex PCR, and the TCRdb table lists in-frame clones only, not all of them. The repertoire holds around 64,000 clones, with approximately 94% as singletons. No antigen is known for these receptors. The sequencing used unstimulated CD4+ T cells sorted from spleen or lymph node cells, collected before transplant. Receptor source: a human donor who was the organ donor for an intestinal transplant.

The rearrangement joins TRBV6-7 to TRBJ2-2; D uncertain. TRBV6-7 is placed among ORFs of uncertain function. There are 14 residues in the CDR3. V lost 4 bases, J lost 8 bases, and 14 bases lay in between. The CDR3 DNA follows: TGTGCCAGCAGTTTATCTAAGGGTCAGGGGGAGCTGTTTTTT. Translated, it gives CASSLSKGQGELFF.

This sequence joins TRBV20-1 and TRBJ1-1; D gene ambiguous. The CDR3 covers 11 residues. Germline V CDR1 and CDR2: DFQATT, SNEGSKA (reference sequence). V was trimmed by 5 bases and J by 5 bases, leaving 9 bases between them. This CDR3 reads CSALQDTEAFF. The DNA for the CDR3 is TGCAGTGCTCTTCAAGATACTGAAGCTTTCTTT.

V and J are TRBV12-5 and TRBJ1-1; 8 nucleotides line up with TRBD1. The germline gives CDR1 LGHNT, CDR2 FRNRAP. Trimming took 0 bases from V and 5 from J; bases not matched to a gene: 8. The CDR3 is 16 amino acids. Here the CDR3 reads CASGLVHGQGLTEAFF. DNA for the CDR3: TGTGCTAGTGGTTTGGTACATGGACAGGGATTAACTGAAGCTTTCTTT.

J is TRBJ2-5 and V is TRBV13, with D perhaps being TRBD1 or TRBD2 (5 bases each). From germline, CDR1 is PRHDT and CDR2 FYEKMQ (reference sequence). The ends were cut back, 3 bases at V and 2 bases at J, with 13 bases in the middle. This CDR3 has 15 amino acids. CDR3 protein: CASSLGPRGQETQYF. In nucleotides, the CDR3 is TGTGCCAGCAGCTTGGGGCCGAGGGGACAAGAGACCCAGTACTTC. Complete variable domain (other parts from reference TRBV13 and TRBJ2-5): AAGVIQSPRHLIKEKRETATLKCYPIPRHDTVYWYQQGPGQDPQFLISFYEKMQSDKGSIPDRFSAQQFSDYHSELNMSSLELGDSALYFCASSLGPRGQETQYFGPGTRLLVL.

DNA for the CDR3: TGTGCCAGCTTATCGGGGGCCGGGGAGCTGTTTTTT. This encodes CASLSGAGELFF. V and J are TRBV7-3 and TRBJ2-2; perhaps TRBD2 as D (6 bases). This CDR3 is 12 amino acids long. The germline V and J ends were trimmed by 8 bases and 6 bases, with 10 bases remaining between them. CDR1 is SGHTA and CDR2 is FQGTGA in the germline V gene. Using reference TRBV7-3 and TRBJ2-2 for the parts outside the CDR3, the full variable domain is GAGVSQTPSNKVTEKGKYVELRCDPISGHTALYWYRQSLGQGPEFLIYFQGTGAADDSGLPNDRFFAVRPEGSVSTLKIQRTERGDSAVYLCASLSGAGELFFGEGSRLTVL.

The chain combines TRBV6-5 with TRBJ2-7; 7 bases agree with TRBD1. Trimming cost V 5 bases and J 3 bases; bases outside gene matches: 7. This CDR3 contains 14 residues. CDR1 is MNHEY and CDR2 is SVGAGI in the germline V gene. CDR3 region: CASSTGDRLYEQYF. In DNA, the CDR3 is TGTGCCAGCAGTACCGGGGACAGACTCTACGAGCAGTACTTC.

The chain combines TRBV27 with TRBJ1-1; 7 bases agree with TRBD1. The trim removed 3 bases at V and 11 bases at J, leaving 12 bases unmatched. This CDR3 has 14 residues. Germline V gene data show CDR1 as MNHEY and CDR2 as SMNVEV (reference sequence). DNA for the CDR3: TGTGCCAGCAGTTTCGATCCTACAGGGGTTTACGCTTTCTTT. Translated: CASSFDPTGVYAFF.

The J gene is TRBJ2-7, the V gene TRBV6-1; D unclear. The CDR3 length is 14 residues. V lost 4 bases and J 2 bases, leaving 12 bases between the germline ends. The germline gives CDR1 MNHNS, CDR2 SASEGT. In nucleotides, the CDR3 is TGTGCCAGCAGTGCGCTGGAAGGAACCTACGAGCAGTACTTC. Its protein product is CASSALEGTYEQYF.

The chain carries TRBV10-3 and TRBJ2-5; unclear D gene. Germline V lookup: CDR1 ENHRY, CDR2 SYGVKD. V was trimmed by 5 bases and J by 0 bases, leaving 10 bases between them. The CDR3 runs 14 residues. The CDR3, as DNA: TGTGCCATCAGTCTGGGCCTTTACCAAGAGACCCAGTACTTC. Its protein product is CAISLGLYQETQYF.

The chain links TRBV4-2 to TRBJ2-5; D is undetermined. This CDR3 has 13 amino acids. Per germline, CDR1 LGHNA and CDR2 YNFKEQ. Trimming took off 4 bases at V and 1 base at J, with 7 bases between the two ends. The CDR3 reads CASSLGRQETQYF. The CDR3 DNA follows: TGTGCCAGCAGCCTCGGCCGCCAAGAGACCCAGTACTTC.

The rearrangement uses TRBV5-1 and TRBJ2-1; 9 bases match TRBD1. With V trimmed by 2 bases and J by 7 bases, 7 bases remained unmatched. This CDR3 is built from 15 residues. Per germline, CDR1 SGHRS and CDR2 YFSETQ. The CDR3: CASSFGTGSGNEQFF. The CDR3 DNA is TGCGCCAGCAGCTTCGGGACAGGGAGTGGTAATGAGCAGTTCTTC.

This chain connects TRBV5-6 to TRBJ2-5; 7 nucleotides line up with TRBD2. The CDR3 is made up of 16 amino acids. Per the germline V gene, CDR1 is SGHDT and CDR2 is YYEEEE. Trimming took 5 bases from V and 9 from J; bases not matched to a gene: 19. As DNA, the CDR3 is TGTGCCAGCAGTCGGGGGACTCCAAGTAGGGCGGGGGCCCAGTACTTC. As protein: CASSRGTPSRAGAQYF.

This clone was seen more than once but under ten times. The genes are TRBV4-2 and TRBJ2-3, with D tentatively TRBD2 (6 bases). V gave up 0 bases and J gave up 1 base, with 14 bases separating them. Germline V gene sequence: CDR1 LGHNA, CDR2 YNFKEQ. This CDR3 is built from 17 residues. The CDR3 region has the DNA TGTGCCAGCAGCCAAGAGGCTAACAAGCGGGGCACAGATACGCAGTATTTT. This translates into CASSQEANKRGTDTQYF.

The gene calls are TRBV7-9 and TRBJ2-5, with TRBD2 matching 11 bases. CDR1 is SEHNR, CDR2 FQNEAQ, per germline (reference sequence). This CDR3 has 17 amino acids. The V segment lost 1 base and the J segment 5 bases; nucleotides outside the gene matches: 9. The CDR3 protein is CASSLGGLAGGRETQYF. CDR3 bases: TGTGCCAGCAGCTTAGGAGGGCTAGCGGGGGGCCGGGAGACCCAGTACTTC. Complete variable domain (other parts from reference TRBV7-9 and TRBJ2-5): DTGVSQNPRHKITKRGQNVTFRCDPISEHNRLYWYRQTLGQGPEFLTYFQNEAQLEKSRLLSDRFSAERPKGSFSTLEIQRTEQGDSAMYLCASSLGGLAGGRETQYFGPGTRLLVL.

V and J are TRBV19 and TRBJ1-6; D unclear. V lost 5 bases, J lost 8 bases, and 22 bases lay in between. CDR1 LNHDA and CDR2 SQIVND come from the germline V gene (reference sequence). The CDR3 length is 17 residues. CDR3: CASSLESATYRDSPLHF. The CDR3, as DNA: TGTGCCAGTAGTCTGGAGTCCGCAACATATAGGGATTCACCCCTCCACTTT.

The gene calls are TRBV10-3 and TRBJ2-1, with D unclear. This CDR3 has 14 amino acids. Germline V CDR1 and CDR2: ENHRY, SYGVKD. V shed 0 bases and J shed 4 bases, with 7 bases lying between them. CDR3 protein: CAISESLAYNEQFF. In nucleotides, the CDR3 is TGTGCCATCAGTGAGTCTTTGGCGTACAATGAGCAGTTCTTC.

V is TRBV7-9 and J is TRBJ1-1; tentative D call: TRBD1 (6 bases). The germline V and J ends were trimmed by 1 base and 2 bases, with 14 bases remaining between them. The CDR3 totals 16 residues. Germline CDR1 SEHNR, CDR2 FQNEAQ (reference sequence). CDR3 in amino acids: CASSLVGGQGNTEAFF. The CDR3 nucleotides read TGTGCCAGCAGCTTAGTGGGGGGGCAGGGCAACACTGAAGCTTTCTTT.

The V and J genes are TRBV19 and TRBJ1-6; a possible D gene is TRBD1 (6 bases). V gave up 5 bases and J gave up 8 bases, with 19 bases separating them. The CDR3 is made up of 16 amino acids. Germline loops: CDR1 LNHDA, CDR2 SQIVND (reference sequence). CDR3: CASSPARGWGDSPLHF. CDR3 nucleotide sequence: TGTGCCAGTAGTCCGGCGAGGGGGTGGGGGGATTCACCCCTCCACTTT.

In DNA, the CDR3 is TGTGCCAGCAGCTTAATCGGCAATGAGCAGTTCTTC. Residues: CASSLIGNEQFF. The rearrangement uses TRBV7-2 and TRBJ2-1; D gene unclear. V was shortened by 2 bases and J by 6 bases, with 5 bases between the two germline ends. Germline-derived CDR1 and CDR2 are SGHTA and FQGNSA. This CDR3 contains 12 residues.

CDR3 DNA sequence: TGTGCCAGTAGGTCAACTGGGGGACAGGGGACCTACGAGCAGTACTTC. It yields the protein CASRSTGGQGTYEQYF. The gene calls are TRBV19 and TRBJ2-7; TRBD1 aligns across 10 bases. CDR1 is LNHDA, CDR2 SQIVND, per germline (reference sequence). J lost 2 bases, V lost 6 bases, and 10 bases had no gene match. CDR3 length: 16 residues.

The chain uses TRBV6-6 and TRBJ1-1; 10 nucleotides agree with TRBD1. Trimming removed 4 bases from V and 0 bases from J; junction bases left unmatched: 5. There are 16 residues in the CDR3. From germline, CDR1 is MNHNY and CDR2 SVGAGI (reference sequence). CDR3 region: CASSSRDRGMNTEAFF. CDR3 nucleotide sequence: TGTGCCAGCAGTTCTCGGGACAGGGGAATGAACACTGAAGCTTTCTTT.

The chain links TRBV29-1 to TRBJ2-2; 8 nucleotides match TRBD1. The CDR3 has 14 residues. CDR1 and CDR2 from the germline V gene are SQVTM and ANQGSEA. Trimming removed 7 bases from V and 0 bases from J; junction bases left unmatched: 4. Here the CDR3 reads CSARQGSNTGELFF. The CDR3, as DNA: TGCAGCGCCCGACAGGGGTCGAACACCGGGGAGCTGTTTTTT.

The rearrangement uses TRBV6-1 and TRBJ1-5; no definite D call. The CDR3 spans 14 residues. V shed 1 base and J shed 9 bases, with 13 bases lying between them. Germline V gene sequence: CDR1 MNHNS, CDR2 SASEGT. CDR3 residues: CASSEVPSFWPQHF. As DNA, the CDR3 is TGTGCCAGCAGTGAAGTCCCCAGCTTCTGGCCCCAGCATTTT.

The chain joins TRBV4-3 to TRBJ2-7; the D gene is possibly TRBD2 (7 bases). The germline V and J ends were trimmed by 0 bases and 5 bases, with 14 bases remaining between them. The CDR3 is 15 amino acids. Germline V gives CDR1 LGHNA, CDR2 YSLEER. The CDR3 region is CASSQDSRGRDEQYF. The CDR3 DNA sequence: TGCGCCAGCAGCCAAGATTCGCGGGGGCGCGACGAGCAGTACTTC.

The rearrangement joins TRBV30 to TRBJ1-6; tentative D call: TRBD1 (5 bases). This CDR3 has 14 residues. Per germline, CDR1 GTSNPN and CDR2 SVGIG (reference sequence). V was pared by 1 base and J by 7 bases, with 11 bases between. In DNA, the CDR3 is TGTGCCTGGAGTGAGGGGCAATTAAATTCACCCCTCCACTTT. Its protein product is CAWSEGQLNSPLHF.

The V call is TRBV5-8, the J call TRBJ2-7, with no clear D. Germline lookup yields CDR1 SGHTS and CDR2 YDEGEE. CDR3 length: 14 residues. Deletions cut 0 bases from V and 2 bases from J, with 9 bases between. CDR3 sequence (DNA): TGTGCCAGCAGCTTGGCCCCGTGGGCCTACGAGCAGTACTTC. Its protein product is CASSLAPWAYEQYF.

The chain carries TRBV29-1 and TRBJ2-3, with 8 bases fitting TRBD1. CDR1 and CDR2 from the germline V gene are SQVTM and ANQGSEA. This CDR3 spans 12 amino acids. V shed 5 bases and J 7 bases; nucleotides not matched to a gene: 5. The CDR3 sequence: CSVIQGAHTQYF. The CDR3 DNA sequence: TGCAGCGTTATCCAGGGGGCTCATACGCAGTATTTT.

The rearrangement joins TRBV4-1 to TRBJ2-5; 8 nucleotides agree with TRBD1. Germline V gives CDR1 MGHRA, CDR2 YSYEKL. With 2 bases clipped from V and 4 bases from J, the junction kept 6 bases outside the gene matches. The length of the CDR3 is 15 residues. CDR3 region: CASSQRGTGSETQYF. CDR3 DNA sequence: TGCGCCAGCAGCCAAAGGGGGACAGGATCAGAGACCCAGTACTTC.